The rows below give T cell receptor beta chains drawn from one sample of a study of blood T cells in healthy people across ages. One entry per CDR3 protein, called by TCRdb with MiXCR from the 5' RACE reads. The repertoire holds about 800,000 distinct CDR3 sequences, with 20% to 30% as singletons. Another study also made use of these data, one on T cells of mothers and their children.

The sequenced sample was blood. The receptors stem from a boy between 10 and 17 years old in good health. Each CDR3 is given with its conserved first and last residue. Each record gives: V gene, CDR3 length, J gene, CDR3 protein.

V: TRBV19; length: 15; J: TRBJ2-1; CDR3: CASSYTPNSYNEQFF
V: TRBV30; length: 13; J: TRBJ1-4; CDR3: CAWSGSPNEKLFF
V: TRBV3-1; length: 13; J: TRBJ2-5; CDR3: CASSQRGEETQYF
V: TRBV2; length: 17; J: TRBJ2-3; CDR3: CASGQWYTGGPTDTQYF
V: TRBV5-5; length: 15; J: TRBJ2-3; CDR3: CASSTGTISTDTQYF
V: TRBV27; length: 15; J: TRBJ2-7; CDR3: CACRPRTVLAYEQYF
V: TRBV6-1; length: 19; J: TRBJ2-7; CDR3: CASSTRTPRRRGSSYEQYF
V: TRBV7-2; length: 16; J: TRBJ1-3; CDR3: CASSLVIGEGGNTIYF
V: TRBV7-9; length: 18; J: .; CDR3: CASSPEQRLAGGYNEQFF
V: TRBV20-1; length: 17; J: TRBJ2-7; CDR3: CSAKHPPTGYLSYEQYF
V: TRBV25-1; length: 14; J: TRBJ1-2; CDR3: CASRPRGFSYGYTF
V: TRBV6-5; length: 13; J: .; CDR3: CASSLGLDQPQYF
V: TRBV5-1; length: 15; J: TRBJ1-4; CDR3: CASSFGGSRDEKLFF
V: TRBV29-1; length: 13; J: TRBJ1-2; CDR3: CSVEDLRIYGYTF
V: TRBV20-1; length: 14; J: TRBJ1-4; CDR3: CSARQPGPVEKLFF
V: TRBV6-2/TRBV6-3; length: 14; J: TRBJ2-7; CDR3: CASSSWTGEGEQYF
V: TRBV12-3/TRBV12-4; length: 16; J: TRBJ1-2; CDR3: CASSKLRDRVDYGYTF
V: TRBV12-3/TRBV12-4; length: 15; J: TRBJ2-5; CDR3: CASSLGLKGGETQYF
V: TRBV6-6; length: 15; J: TRBJ1-5; CDR3: CASTDGTGHYQPQHF
V: TRBV5-1; length: 18; J: TRBJ2-2; CDR3: CASSLSPSGSVYTGELFF
V: TRBV12-3/TRBV12-4; length: 18; J: .; CDR3: CASSSTRGLVPNSYEQYF
V: TRBV10-3; length: 15; J: TRBJ2-3; CDR3: CAISSTGESTDTQYF
V: TRBV20-1; length: 14; J: TRBJ2-7; CDR3: CSAPAVGGVTEQYF
V: TRBV28; length: 16; J: TRBJ1-2; CDR3: CASQPAFGGSDYGYTF
V: TRBV28; length: 17; J: TRBJ1-4; CDR3: CASSLAGTHSTNEKLFF